The 26 T cell receptor beta chains given below trace back to one sample, sequenced in a study of control samples from healthy donors and cancer patients. Sequencing was performed with immunoSEQ multiplex PCR; in TCRdb, only in-frame clones are kept and a portion is missing. The sample shows more than 75,000 clones, about 90% of them seen only once. The sequenced sample was PBMCs. These receptor sequences come from a woman aged 55-70 years with head and neck cancer.

The gene calls are TRBV10-2 and TRBJ2-7, with TRBD2 matching over 11 bases. Per germline, CDR1 WSHSY and CDR2 SAAADI. The V gene end was trimmed by 4 bases and the J gene end by 3 bases; junction bases not matched to a gene: 5. The CDR3 extends over 15 amino acids. The CDR3 DNA reads TGCGCCAGCAGTGCCCTACTAGCGGGGGACTACGAGCAGTACTTC. Translation: CASSALLAGDYEQYF.

The J gene is TRBJ2-5, the V gene TRBV6-5, with D perhaps TRBD1 or TRBD2 (6 bases each). Trimming left V 4 bases short and J 2 bases short, with 11 bases between. The CDR3 covers 14 residues. Per the germline V gene, CDR1 is MNHEY and CDR2 is SVGAGI. DNA of the CDR3: TGTGCCAGCAGTTCATGGGGGGCTCAAGAGACCCAGTACTTC. This sequence encodes CASSSWGAQETQYF.

This chain joins TRBV7-8 and TRBJ2-3, with D hard to call. The CDR3 is 17 amino acids. V gave up 1 base and J gave up 1 base, with 15 bases separating them. Germline V gene sequence: CDR1 SGHVS, CDR2 FQNEAQ. The DNA for the CDR3 is TGTGCCAGCAGCTTAGAGATGTTTGGCTCTCGCACAGATACGCAGTATTTT. Translated: CASSLEMFGSRTDTQYF.

V usage is TRBV5-6 and J usage is TRBJ2-2, with D tentatively TRBD2 (5 bases). The CDR3 extends over 15 amino acids. V was clipped by 1 base and J by 7 bases, with 14 bases between them. Germline loops: CDR1 SGHDT, CDR2 YYEEEE. The CDR3 loop reads CASSLLKLVGGELFF. In nucleotides, the CDR3 is TGTGCCAGCAGCTTGTTGAAACTAGTCGGCGGGGAGCTGTTTTTT.

In nucleotides, the CDR3 is TGTGCCAGCAGCCGGCCCGGGACAGGGCTATACGAGCAGTACTTC. Translated, it gives CASSRPGTGLYEQYF. This chain links TRBV11-2 with TRBJ2-7, with 9 bases that match TRBD1. The CDR3 contains 15 residues. V was clipped by 5 bases and J by 4 bases; unmatched bases: 9. CDR1 SGHAT and CDR2 FQNNGV come from the germline V gene.

The chain has TRBV9 and TRBJ1-2; D gene ambiguous. Per the germline V gene, CDR1 is SGDLS and CDR2 is YYNGEE. CDR3 size: 14 residues. Trimming cost V 0 bases and J 8 bases, with 14 bases left between them. CDR3 sequence reads: CASSVGITVSGYTF. The CDR3 DNA sequence: TGTGCCAGCAGCGTAGGTATAACAGTGAGCGGCTACACCTTC.

The chain carries TRBV7-9 and TRBJ2-7, with D perhaps matching TRBD1 (6 bases). Germline CDR1 and CDR2: SEHNR and FQNEAQ (reference sequence). This CDR3 has 14 residues. The V gene lost 4 bases and the J gene lost 6 bases, with 16 bases spanning the gap. The CDR3 reads CASSSDSPYSEQYF. In nucleotides, the CDR3 is TGTGCCAGCAGCTCGGACAGCCCTTATTCCGAGCAGTACTTC.

This clone has a single count. This chain joins TRBV2 and TRBJ2-1, with D possibly being TRBD2 (6 bases). Germline CDR1 SNHLY, CDR2 FYNNEI. CDR3 size: 18 residues. V lost 5 bases, J lost 1 base, and 21 bases lay in between. This chain's CDR3 is CASSSIFGRERSYNEQFF. The CDR3 DNA reads TGTGCCAGCAGTTCCATTTTCGGCCGGGAGCGATCCTACAATGAGCAGTTCTTC.

This chain connects TRBV11-2 to TRBJ1-1; D not certain. V was shortened by 4 bases and J by 0 bases, with 6 bases between the two germline ends. Germline V gene lookup returns CDR1 SGHAT and CDR2 FQNNGV. CDR3 length: 13 residues. CDR3 sequence reads: CASSSHLNTEAFF. In DNA, the CDR3 is TGTGCCAGCAGCTCACACCTGAACACTGAAGCTTTCTTT.

The chain has TRBV5-6 and TRBJ2-3, with D unresolved. V was clipped by 0 bases and J by 3 bases, with 14 bases between them. In germline, CDR1 is SGHDT, CDR2 YYEEEE. The CDR3 extends over 16 amino acids. The CDR3 DNA reads as TGTGCCAGCAGCTTGGCGTTCTCGTCTCAGACAGATACGCAGTATTTT. Amino acid sequence: CASSLAFSSQTDTQYF.

In this sample, this clone turned up once. The V and J genes are TRBV5-1 and TRBJ1-2; D unclear. CDR3 length: 13 residues. V shed 0 bases and J shed 0 bases, with 3 bases lying between them. Germline assignment: CDR1 SGHRS and CDR2 YFSETQ. CDR3 region: CASSLVPNYGYTF. The CDR3 bases are TGCGCCAGCAGCTTGGTACCTAACTATGGCTACACCTTC.

CDR3 in amino acids: CASSLDAGQPEQFF. CDR3 nucleotide sequence: TGTGCCAGCAGCTTAGATGCGGGGCAACCCGAGCAGTTCTTC. The chain links TRBV11-2 to TRBJ2-1; maybe TRBD2 (6 bases). V shed 0 bases and J shed 10 bases, with 13 bases lying between them. CDR1 and CDR2 (germline): SGHAT, FQNNGV. There are 14 residues in the CDR3.

This chain joins TRBV18 and TRBJ1-2; tentatively, D is TRBD1 (6 bases). The V and J ends lost 3 bases and 6 bases respectively, with 17 bases between them. CDR3 size: 15 residues. Germline CDR1 and CDR2: KGHSH and LQKENI. CDR3 DNA: TGTGCCAGCTCACCCGTCTCTAGGGGGTGGGATGGCTACACCTTC. The encoded protein is CASSPVSRGWDGYTF.

In this sample, this clone turned up once. The rearrangement joins TRBV7-2 to TRBJ1-2, with D possibly being TRBD1 (5 bases). This CDR3 contains 13 residues. Germline lookup yields CDR1 SGHTA and CDR2 FQGNSA. V shed 1 base and J shed 8 bases, with 11 bases lying between them. CDR3 in amino acids: CASSLGGRRGYTF. CDR3 nucleotide sequence: TGTGCCAGCAGCTTAGGGGGACGCCGCGGCTACACCTTC.

The CDR3 bases are TGTGCCAGCAGTTTAAGAGGGTCCTCTGGAAACACCATATATTTT. Protein: CASSLRGSSGNTIYF. V usage is TRBV28 and J usage is TRBJ1-3; no definite D call. Trimming shortened V by 2 bases and J by 0 bases, and 8 bases separated the two germline ends. Germline V gives CDR1 MDHEN, CDR2 SYDVKM. The length of the CDR3 is 15 residues.

V usage is TRBV6-6 and J usage is TRBJ2-5; tentatively, D is TRBD2 (6 bases). The CDR3 totals 15 residues. The V gene lost 6 bases and the J gene lost 5 bases, with 19 bases spanning the gap. CDR1 MNHNY and CDR2 SVGAGI come from the germline V gene (reference sequence). CDR3 residues: CASSRGKGKGETQYF. CDR3 coding DNA: TGTGCCAGCAGCCGCGGGAAGGGGAAAGGGGAGACCCAGTACTTC.

This chain uses TRBV5-1 with TRBJ2-1; tentatively, D is TRBD1 or TRBD2 (5 bases each). The V gene's germline CDR1 is SGHRS and CDR2 YFSETQ. The CDR3 is 18 amino acids. V was clipped by 8 bases and J by 3 bases, with 27 bases between them. The CDR3: CASTAMGLGLINYNEQFF. CDR3 in DNA: TGCGCCAGTACCGCAATGGGGCTCGGACTCATAAACTACAATGAGCAGTTCTTC.

V and J are TRBV14 and TRBJ1-2, with no clear D. The CDR3 runs 14 residues. Between the trimmed V and J ends, which lost 3 bases and 2 bases, there was a span of 10 bases. Looked up from germline, CDR1 is SGHDN and CDR2 is FVKESK. The CDR3 loop reads CASSQSERNYGYTF. The CDR3 region has the DNA TGTGCCAGCAGCCAGTCCGAGAGGAACTATGGCTACACCTTC. Together with reference TRBV14 and TRBJ1-2, the CDR3 gives the full variable domain: EAGVTQFPSHSVIEKGQTVTLRCDPISGHDNLYWYRRVMGKEIKFLLHFVKESKQDESGMPNNRFLAERTGGTYSTLKVQPAELEDSGVYFCASSQSERNYGYTFGSGTRLTVV.

The J gene is TRBJ2-1, the V gene TRBV4-3; perhaps TRBD2 as D (6 bases). CDR1 and CDR2 from the germline V gene are LGHNA and YSLEER. The V gene lost 2 bases and the J gene lost 8 bases, with 16 bases spanning the gap. The CDR3 is 15 amino acids. CDR3 sequence: CASSQLSGSGDEQFF. The CDR3, as DNA: TGCGCCAGCAGCCAACTTAGCGGTAGTGGCGATGAGCAGTTCTTC.

The chain carries TRBV18 and TRBJ2-7, with 14 bases lining up with TRBD2. J gave up 5 bases and V 4 bases, and 10 bases lay outside the gene matches. Germline assignment: CDR1 KGHSH and CDR2 LQKENI. The CDR3 has 17 amino acids. This CDR3 reads CASSRRLGTSGRNEQYF. The CDR3 coding sequence is TGTGCCAGCTCACGACGCCTCGGGACTAGCGGGAGAAACGAGCAGTACTTC.

The chain has TRBV4-2 and TRBJ1-2; 10 bases align to TRBD1. The length of the CDR3 is 15 residues. Germline V gene lookup returns CDR1 LGHNA and CDR2 YNFKEQ. Trimming at V came to 5 bases and at J to 4 bases, leaving 7 bases not matched to a gene. This chain's CDR3 is CASSTPGQGTYGYTF. In DNA form, the CDR3 reads TGTGCCAGCAGCACTCCGGGACAGGGGACCTATGGCTACACCTTC.

The sample holds one count of this clone. The chain employs TRBV5-1 and TRBJ1-5; 7 bases agree with TRBD1. The CDR3 sequence is 14 residues long. Trimming cost V 5 bases and J 6 bases; bases outside gene matches: 8. Germline V gives CDR1 SGHRS, CDR2 YFSETQ. The CDR3 loop is CASRVGGGTQPQHF. CDR3 DNA: TGCGCCAGCAGGGTTGGAGGGGGCACTCAGCCCCAGCATTTT.

This chain connects TRBV11-2 to TRBJ1-5, with D hard to call. Germline CDR1 is SGHAT and CDR2 is FQNNGV. This CDR3 is 19 amino acids long. The germline V and J ends were trimmed by 9 bases and 0 bases, with 27 bases remaining between them. The CDR3 nucleotides are TGTGCCAGGACGTTAATTCACGGACGGAGAACTTATAGCAATCAGCCCCAGCATTTT. This translates into CARTLIHGRRTYSNQPQHF. Complete variable domain (other parts from reference TRBV11-2 and TRBJ1-5): EAGVAQSPRYKIIEKRQSVAFWCNPISGHATLYWYQQILGQGPKLLIQFQNNGVVDDSQLPKDRFSAERLKGVDSTLKIQPAKLEDSAVYLCARTLIHGRRTYSNQPQHFGDGTRLSIL.

The rearrangement joins TRBV5-5 to TRBJ2-2, with D possibly called TRBD1 or TRBD2 (5 bases each). Trimming pared 3 bases from V and 5 bases from J, leaving 14 bases between. This CDR3 has 15 residues. CDR1 and CDR2 (germline): SGHKS, YYEKEE (reference sequence). CDR3 protein: CASSSDNRGTGELFF. The CDR3 nucleotides are TGTGCCAGCAGCTCGGACAATCGCGGGACCGGGGAGCTGTTTTTT.

The chain has TRBV5-6 and TRBJ1-4, with 7 bases lining up with TRBD1. The CDR3 loop spans 14 amino acids. Unmatched junction bases numbered 10, after V lost 8 bases and J lost 6 bases. Per germline, CDR1 SGHDT and CDR2 YYEEEE. CDR3 loop: CARKRTGRDEKLFF. CDR3 coding DNA: TGTGCCAGGAAAAGGACAGGTCGGGATGAAAAACTGTTTTTT.

The rearrangement joins TRBV20-1 to TRBJ2-6, with D hard to call. Germline CDR1 and CDR2: DFQATT and SNEGSKA (reference sequence). The CDR3 covers 11 residues. Deletions cut 6 bases from V and 10 bases from J, with 10 bases between. CDR3 bases: TGCAGTGCCCAAGACGTAAACGTCCTGACTTTC. It is translated as CSAQDVNVLTF.